This T cell receptor (beta chain) was profiled in a study of blood T cells in healthy people across ages. The CDR3 length is 14 residues. Germline V gives CDR1 SGDLS, CDR2 YYNGEE. V dropped 4 bases and J dropped 0 bases, with 8 bases sitting between them. Individuals who donated were healthy Caucasians from Russia aged roughly 6 to 90. Alongside a J-beta primer mix, a sample-barcoded 5' primer served in a second PCR lasting about 7 to 11 cycles. A template-switch adaptor that had 12 random nucleotides put a tag on each cDNA molecule. TCRdb reprocessed the 5' RACE reads with MiXCR, giving one entry per CDR3 protein. The table records hundreds of thousands of distinct CDR3 sequences, 22% of them present only once. This clonotype was seen only a few times.

The chain links TRBV9 to TRBJ1-3; no clear D gene. Sequences were obtained from blood. The sequence was obtained from a man between 65 and 79 years old in good health. The CDR3 nucleotides read TGTGCCAGCAGCACCAGTCCCTCTGGAAACACCATATATTTT. As protein: CASSTSPSGNTIYF.